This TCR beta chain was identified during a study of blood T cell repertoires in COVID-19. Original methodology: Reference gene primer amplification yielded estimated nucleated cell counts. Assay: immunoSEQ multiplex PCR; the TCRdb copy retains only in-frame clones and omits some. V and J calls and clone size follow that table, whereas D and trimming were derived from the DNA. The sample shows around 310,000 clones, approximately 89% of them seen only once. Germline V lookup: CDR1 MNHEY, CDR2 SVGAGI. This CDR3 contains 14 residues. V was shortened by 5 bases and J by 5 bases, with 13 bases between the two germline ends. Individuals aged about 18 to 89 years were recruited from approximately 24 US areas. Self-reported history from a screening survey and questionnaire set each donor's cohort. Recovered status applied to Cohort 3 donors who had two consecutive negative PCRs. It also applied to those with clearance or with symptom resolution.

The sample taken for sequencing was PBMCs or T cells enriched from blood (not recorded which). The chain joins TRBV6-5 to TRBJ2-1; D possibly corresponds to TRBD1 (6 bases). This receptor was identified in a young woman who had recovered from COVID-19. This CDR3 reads CASSPGVRDNEQFF. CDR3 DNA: TGTGCCAGCAGTCCAGGGGTTAGGGACAATGAGCAGTTCTTC.